Below are 24 T cell receptor beta chains sequenced from a single sample in a study of blood T cells in healthy people across ages. A second PCR of about 7 to 11 cycles used a sample-barcoded 5' primer and a J-beta primer mix. TCRdb re-derived calls from the 5' RACE reads in MiXCR, one entry per CDR3 protein. The data contain around 620,000 distinct CDR3 sequences, 27% of them singletons. The specimen sequenced was blood. These receptor sequences come from a woman aged 70-85 years in good health.

The rearrangement uses TRBV6-6 and TRBJ1-4; 11 nucleotides match TRBD1. This CDR3 has 15 amino acids. V gave up 4 bases and J gave up 8 bases; unmatched junction bases: 6. Germline CDR1 is MNHNY and CDR2 is SVGAGI (reference sequence). The CDR3 loop is CASSSLRDRGEKLFF. CDR3 bases: TGTGCCAGCAGTTCACTCCGGGACAGGGGGGAAAAACTGTTTTTT.

This clonotype has just a few counts. The chain employs TRBV4-3 and TRBJ1-4; 10 nucleotides agree with TRBD1. CDR1 and CDR2 (germline): LGHNA, YSLEER. There are 15 residues in the CDR3. Trimming cost V 3 bases and J 8 bases; bases outside gene matches: 6. The CDR3 nucleotides are TGCGCCAGCAGCCAGGGTCCGGGACAGGGGGAAAAACTGTTTTTT. Protein product: CASSQGPGQGEKLFF.

The sample holds a few counts of this clonotype. The rearrangement links TRBV5-5 to TRBJ2-3; D might be TRBD1 (5 bases). Germline CDR1 reads SGHKS; CDR2 reads YYEKEE (reference sequence). This CDR3 has 13 amino acids. V dropped 3 bases and J dropped 11 bases, with 16 bases sitting between them. The CDR3 region has the DNA TGTGCCAGCAGCTCGGGTTCGACAGACCTGCAGTATTTT. Translation: CASSSGSTDLQYF.

V usage is TRBV29-1 and J usage is TRBJ2-3; 9 nucleotides match TRBD1. J lost 2 bases, V lost 7 bases, and 7 bases had no gene match. This CDR3 comprises 14 residues. Per germline, CDR1 SQVTM and CDR2 ANQGSEA. The CDR3 DNA reads as TGCAGCGCCCAGACAGGGGGGGTCACAGATACGCAGTATTTT. Its translation: CSAQTGGVTDTQYF.

The rearrangement joins TRBV11-2 to TRBJ2-5, with D possibly TRBD2 on 5 matching bases. Judging by the DNA end, TRBJ2-7 fits better; the J call may be wrong. This CDR3 is built from 14 residues. Germline CDR1 SGHAT, CDR2 FQNNGV. The CDR3 loop reads CASSLFRGADEQYF. CDR3 coding DNA: TGTGCCAGCAGCTTATTTCGGGGTGCGGACGAGCAGTACTTC.

The chain employs TRBV3-1 and TRBJ2-1; 11 bases agree with TRBD2. CDR1 LGHDT and CDR2 YNNKEL come from the germline V gene (reference sequence). This CDR3 spans 20 amino acids. Trimming at V came to 1 base and at J to 6 bases, leaving 17 bases not matched to a gene. The CDR3 is CASSQGVGRSGGARTNEQFF. CDR3 bases: TGTGCCAGCAGCCAAGGAGTGGGCCGTAGCGGGGGGGCCCGAACCAATGAGCAGTTCTTC.

This chain uses TRBV19 with TRBJ1-4; D is perhaps TRBD1 (5 bases). The CDR3 extends over 14 amino acids. Trimming took 3 bases from V and 7 from J, leaving 12 bases between them. Per germline, CDR1 LNHDA and CDR2 SQIVND (reference sequence). CDR3 DNA: TGTGCCAGTAGTATTCGGGGGGTTCGTGAAAAACTGTTTTTT. It specifies CASSIRGVREKLFF.

The chain links TRBV29-1 to TRBJ2-7; 12 nucleotides align to TRBD2. Germline CDR1 and CDR2: SQVTM and ANQGSEA. The CDR3 totals 14 residues. V lost 4 bases, J lost 2 bases, and 3 bases stayed unmatched. The CDR3, as DNA: TGCAGCGTTGCGACTAGCGGGGGAACCTACGAGCAGTACTTC. It is translated as CSVATSGGTYEQYF.

This clonotype came up a few times. The chain is built from TRBV5-1 and TRBJ1-1; possible D gene TRBD1, 6 bases. Germline loops: CDR1 SGHRS, CDR2 YFSETQ. Trimming left V 0 bases short and J 5 bases short, with 14 bases between. This CDR3 has 15 residues. The CDR3 loop reads CASSLEAGANTEAFF. As DNA, the CDR3 is TGCGCCAGCAGCTTGGAGGCGGGGGCGAATACTGAAGCTTTCTTT.

This clonotype was found once. The rearrangement links TRBV6-1 to TRBJ2-5; the D is unclear. The CDR3 loop spans 9 amino acids. CDR1 MNHNS and CDR2 SASEGT come from the germline V gene. V lost 7 bases, J lost 13 bases, and 10 bases lay in between. The CDR3 region is CASKPPAYF. In nucleotides, the CDR3 is TGTGCCAGCAAGCCACCAGCGTACTTC.

CDR3 amino acids: CASSYPNSGGREQYF. CDR3 bases: TGTGCCAGCAGTTACCCCAACAGCGGGGGCAGAGAGCAGTACTTC. The chain uses TRBV6-2 or TRBV6-3 and TRBJ2-7; 8 bases align to TRBD2. Germline values: CDR1 MNHEY, CDR2 SVGEGT. The length of the CDR3 is 15 residues. The trim removed 2 bases at V and 7 bases at J, leaving 10 bases unmatched.

The V gene is TRBV5-1, the J gene TRBJ2-7; 9 bases are shared with TRBD1. V shed 4 bases and J 5 bases; nucleotides not matched to a gene: 10. Germline-derived CDR1 and CDR2 are SGHRS and YFSETQ. The CDR3 sequence is 15 residues long. The CDR3 DNA is TGCGCCAGCAGCGGCTTACAGGGGGCTGGGGACGAGCAGTACTTC. It translates to CASSGLQGAGDEQYF.

This clonotype was recorded at least ten times. The rearrangement uses TRBV5-1 and TRBJ1-1; 8 nucleotides match TRBD1. This CDR3 contains 14 residues. Looked up from germline, CDR1 is SGHRS and CDR2 is YFSETQ. Trimming at V came to 0 bases and at J to 5 bases, leaving 3 bases not matched to a gene. Here the CDR3 reads CASSLGTGKTEAFF. As DNA, the CDR3 is TGCGCCAGCAGCTTGGGGACAGGGAAAACTGAAGCTTTCTTT.

This clonotype was observed a few times. The genes are TRBV27 and TRBJ2-5; maybe TRBD1 (5 bases). With the DNA end fitting TRBJ2-7 better, the J assignment may be wrong. This CDR3 contains 14 residues. Germline V gives CDR1 MNHEY, CDR2 SMNVEV (reference sequence). The CDR3 DNA is TGTGCCAGCAGTGTCCCAGGGCGGATCTACGAGCAGTACTTC. This translates into CASSVPGRIYEQYF.

This clonotype was counted a few times. The CDR3 DNA reads as TGTGCCAGCAGCTTAGTGGCCAGGGGGCTTGGGACCCAGTACTTC. Translating gives CASSLVARGLGTQYF. The J gene is TRBJ2-5, the V gene TRBV7-2, with 8 positions matching TRBD1. The CDR3 is made up of 15 amino acids. The germline V gene has CDR1 SGHTA and CDR2 FQGNSA. The V gene end was trimmed by 1 base and the J gene end by 7 bases; junction bases not matched to a gene: 8.

The chain has TRBV30 and TRBJ2-7; 9 bases fit TRBD2. The J call is in doubt because the DNA end fits TRBJ2-5 better. Germline loops: CDR1 GTSNPN, CDR2 SVGIG (reference sequence). This CDR3 has 13 residues. The CDR3 bases are TGTGCCTGTGCGGGGGGGCTCGGAGAGACCCAGTACTTC. This gives the protein CACAGGLGETQYF.

This clonotype has only a few counts. This sequence joins TRBV20-1 and TRBJ2-7; 10 bases align to TRBD2. The CDR3 has 15 amino acids. The V segment lost 5 bases and the J segment 5 bases; nucleotides outside the gene matches: 12. Germline-derived CDR1 and CDR2 are DFQATT and SNEGSKA (reference sequence). CDR3 loop: CSALAGGSSVHEQYF. As DNA, the CDR3 is TGCAGTGCTTTAGCGGGGGGCTCGTCCGTCCACGAGCAGTACTTC.

The J gene is TRBJ2-2, the V gene TRBV9, with D perhaps being TRBD1 or TRBD2 (5 bases each). Germline values: CDR1 SGDLS, CDR2 YYNGEE. Trimming pared 3 bases from V and 2 bases from J, leaving 11 bases between. CDR3 length: 15 residues. Written as DNA, the CDR3 is TGTGCCAGCAGCGAGGGACGGTACAACACCGGGGAGCTGTTTTTT. It specifies CASSEGRYNTGELFF.

This clonotype appeared many times. The chain employs TRBV18 and TRBJ1-4; 10 positions match TRBD1. In germline, CDR1 is KGHSH, CDR2 LQKENI. CDR3 length equals 14 residues. Germline trimming cut 8 bases from V and 8 bases from J; bases unmatched to any gene: 8. The DNA for the CDR3 is TGTGCCAGCAGCCCCGGGACAGGGGACGAAAAACTGTTTTTT. Translation gives CASSPGTGDEKLFF. The full variable domain, with the rest looked up from reference TRBV18 and TRBJ1-4, is NAGVMQNPRHLVRRRGQEARLRCSPMKGHSHVYWYRQLPEEGLKFMVYLQKENIIDESGMPKERFSAEFPKEGPSILRIQQVVRGDSAAYFCASSPGTGDEKLFFGSGTQLSVL.

The chain joins TRBV7-9 to TRBJ1-2; the match to TRBD1 covers 9 bases. Germline V gives CDR1 SEHNR, CDR2 FQNEAQ (reference sequence). J was trimmed by 2 bases and V by 5 bases; bases with no gene match: 9. The CDR3 sequence is 16 residues long. The CDR3 nucleotides read TGTGCCAGCAGCACCGGTCCCGGGACAGGGAACTATGGCTACACCTTC. As protein: CASSTGPGTGNYGYTF.

V gene TRBV11-2 combines with J gene TRBJ2-5; TRBD2 matches at 13 bases. Judging by the DNA end, TRBJ2-1 fits better; the J call may be wrong. The CDR3 totals 17 residues. From germline, CDR1 is SGHAT and CDR2 FQNNGV. The CDR3 is CASRRLAGGMSYNEQFF. The CDR3 DNA reads TGTGCCAGCAGAAGACTAGCGGGAGGTATGAGTTACAATGAGCAGTTCTTC.

The chain combines TRBV7-2 with TRBJ2-1; the D call may be TRBD1 or TRBD2 (5 bases each). Germline V gene data show CDR1 as SGHTA and CDR2 as FQGNSA. V lost 5 bases to trimming and J lost 10 bases, with 15 bases between them. The CDR3 has 13 amino acids. DNA for the CDR3: TGTGCCAGCAGCCCCAGGGAGAGGGAAGAGCAGTTCTTC. Translation gives CASSPREREEQFF.

The J gene is TRBJ1-2, the V gene TRBV5-6; 12 bases are a match to TRBD1. The CDR3 loop spans 19 amino acids. V lost 3 bases and J lost 8; bases outside the gene matches: 20. The germline V gene encodes CDR1 SGHDT and CDR2 YYEEEE. The CDR3 coding sequence is TGTGCCAGCAGCTCACCCACAAAATATCCGGGACAGGGGGCCGACGGCTACACCTTC. This encodes CASSSPTKYPGQGADGYTF.

The CDR3 loop reads CASSLGGLLATDTQYF. The CDR3 DNA reads as TGTGCCAGCAGCTTAGGGGGTCTCTTAGCCACAGATACGCAGTATTTT. The chain employs TRBV7-9 and TRBJ2-3; D gene unclear. The germline V and J ends were trimmed by 1 base and 2 bases, with 13 bases remaining between them. From germline, CDR1 is SEHNR and CDR2 FQNEAQ (reference sequence). CDR3 length: 16 residues.